The count of the clone carrying this TCR beta chain is one. Seattle patient enrollment occurred during active infection, with longitudinal follow-up thereafter. Authors' processing steps: It was from reference gene primer amplification that nucleated cell counts were estimated. Produced via immunoSEQ multiplex PCR; TCRdb's table is partial and in-frame only. Clonal size and the V and J genes are those of that table, whereas D and trimming came from the DNA. Among a few hundred thousand clones listed, 91% were seen once. These data belong to a study of blood T cell repertoires in COVID-19. Whole-study context: T cells, B-cell-depleted T cells, or PBMCs provided the cDNA or gDNA that served as material.

The sequenced sample consisted of peripheral blood. This TCR came from a person between 18 and 35 years old with COVID-19, enrolled during active disease.

This CDR3 is CASSRTRMGYEQYF. The CDR3 bases are TGTGCCAGCAGTCGGACAAGGATGGGGTACGAGCAGTACTTC. The J gene is TRBJ2-7, the V gene TRBV28; possible D gene TRBD1, 5 bases. Trimming stripped 5 bases from V and 4 bases from J, with 15 bases between. From germline, CDR1 is MDHEN and CDR2 SYDVKM. The CDR3 runs to 14 residues.